This T cell receptor (beta chain) was sequenced for a study of CD8 T cells in ankylosing spondylitis. Notes on the study in general: Matched synovial fluid from ankylosing spondylitis patients was reported to be enriched for disease-linked clones. What appeared characteristic of ankylosing spondylitis blood was a TCR beta motif of fewer than ten highly homologous variants.

Germline V CDR1 and CDR2: ENHRY, SYGVKD. CDR3 length equals 14 residues. Between the trimmed V and J ends, which lost 3 bases and 4 bases, there was a span of 11 bases. MiXCR was run by TCRdb on the 5' RACE reads, yielding one entry per CDR3 protein. Among some 150,000 distinct CDR3 sequences, over 10% were seen once, and the ten largest hold roughly 4.5%. This clonotype was recorded many times. Its antigen is not identified. The clonotype originates from a female donor with ankylosing spondylitis or in good health (not recorded which). V and J are TRBV10-3 and TRBJ2-3, with a possible D match to TRBD2 (5 bases). Sequences were obtained from blood, either unsorted or a sorted T cell fraction (not recorded which). The CDR3 DNA reads as TGTGCCATCAGTGATGAGGTGGGAGCAGATACGCAGTATTTT. Residues: CAISDEVGADTQYF.